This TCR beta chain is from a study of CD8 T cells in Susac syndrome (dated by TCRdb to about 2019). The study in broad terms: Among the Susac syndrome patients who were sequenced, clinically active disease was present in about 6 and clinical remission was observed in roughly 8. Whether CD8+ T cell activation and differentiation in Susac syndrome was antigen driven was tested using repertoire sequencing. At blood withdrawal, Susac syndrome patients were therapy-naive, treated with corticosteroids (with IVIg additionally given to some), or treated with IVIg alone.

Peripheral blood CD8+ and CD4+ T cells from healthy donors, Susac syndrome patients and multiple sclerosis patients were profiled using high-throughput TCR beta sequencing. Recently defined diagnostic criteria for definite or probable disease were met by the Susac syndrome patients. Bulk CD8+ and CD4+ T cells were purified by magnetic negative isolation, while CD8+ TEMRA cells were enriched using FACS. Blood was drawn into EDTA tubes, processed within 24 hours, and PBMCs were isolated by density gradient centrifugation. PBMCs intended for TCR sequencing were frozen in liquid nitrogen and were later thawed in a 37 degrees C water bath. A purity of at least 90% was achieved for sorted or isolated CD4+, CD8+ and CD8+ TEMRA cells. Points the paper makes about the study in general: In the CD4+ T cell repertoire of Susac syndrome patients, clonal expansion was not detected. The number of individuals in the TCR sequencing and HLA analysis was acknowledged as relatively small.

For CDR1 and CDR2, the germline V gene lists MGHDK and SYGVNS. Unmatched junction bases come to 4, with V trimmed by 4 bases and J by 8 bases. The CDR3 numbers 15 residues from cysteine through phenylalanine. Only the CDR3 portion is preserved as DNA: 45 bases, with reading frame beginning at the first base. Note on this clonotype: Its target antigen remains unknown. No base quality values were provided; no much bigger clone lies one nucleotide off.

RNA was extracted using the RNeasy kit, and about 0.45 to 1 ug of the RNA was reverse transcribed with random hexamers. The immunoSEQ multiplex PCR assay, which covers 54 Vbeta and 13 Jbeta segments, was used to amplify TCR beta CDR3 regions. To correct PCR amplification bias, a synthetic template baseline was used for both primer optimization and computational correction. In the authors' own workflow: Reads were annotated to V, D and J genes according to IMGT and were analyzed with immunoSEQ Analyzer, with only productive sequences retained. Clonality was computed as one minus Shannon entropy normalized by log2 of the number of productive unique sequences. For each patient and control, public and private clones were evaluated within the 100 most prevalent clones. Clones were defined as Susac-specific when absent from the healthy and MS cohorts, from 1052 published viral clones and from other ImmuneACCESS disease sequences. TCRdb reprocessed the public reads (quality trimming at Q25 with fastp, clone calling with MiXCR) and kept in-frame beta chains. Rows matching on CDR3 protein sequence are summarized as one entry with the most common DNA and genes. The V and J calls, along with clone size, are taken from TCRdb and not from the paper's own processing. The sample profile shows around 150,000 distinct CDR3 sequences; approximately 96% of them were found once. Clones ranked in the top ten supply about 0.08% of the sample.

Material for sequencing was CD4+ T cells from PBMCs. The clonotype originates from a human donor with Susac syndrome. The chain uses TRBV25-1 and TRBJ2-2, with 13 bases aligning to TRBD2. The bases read TGTGCCAGCAGTGCCCTGGGACTAGCGGGAGGGGAGCTGTTTTTT. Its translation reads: CASSALGLAGGELFF.